The clone carrying this TCR beta chain was seen a few times. The antigen is undetermined. The PCR employed 60 Vbeta primers together with 13 Jbeta primers. Produced via immunoSEQ multiplex PCR; TCRdb's table is partial and in-frame only. The sample includes some 150,000 clones, under 90% of them seen just once. This sample was included in a study of cytomegalovirus exposure and HLA in healthy donors. Study conclusions and caveats: CMV antigen specificity of a few CMV-associated chains was confirmed in vitro. Some highly shared sequence variants likely arose as a pipeline artifact. The later analysis indicated that the majority of CMV-associated TCR beta chains appeared HLA-restricted. As was reported, the classifier diagnosed cytomegalovirus status with high specificity and sensitivity.

The CDR3 spans 14 residues. The trim removed 8 bases at V and 4 bases at J, leaving 8 bases unmatched. Looked up from germline, CDR1 is SNHLY and CDR2 is FYNNEI. Sequencing was carried out using PBMCs. The TCR was taken from a man aged 30-40 years in good health and CMV-seronegative. This sequence joins TRBV2 and TRBJ2-7, with 10 bases aligning to TRBD1. The CDR3 region has the DNA TGTGCCAGCGAAGTGGACAGGGGGAAGTACGAGCAGTACTTC. Translation gives CASEVDRGKYEQYF.